A selection of T cell receptor beta chains follows, all from one sample in a study of PD-1 blockade in classical Hodgkin lymphoma. The assay was immunoSEQ multiplex PCR, and TCRdb's table has in-frame clones only and misses some. The repertoire holds about 14,000 clones, with about 87% as singletons. The sequences come from peripheral blood mononuclear cells (PBMCs), collected at baseline. These receptors originate from a human donor with classical Hodgkin lymphoma. The CDR3 runs from the conserved cysteine through the conserved F or W. Fields, in order: CDR3 length, V gene, J gene, D gene, clone size, CDR3 DNA, CDR3 protein. The D gene is left open where the match is weak. The size entry is marked missing in some rows and otherwise reads once, few, many or a size class.

15	TRBV6-1	TRBJ2-1	TRBD2	.	TGTGCCAGCAGTGAAGCAGCGGGAAACGTCAATGAGCAGTTCTTC	CASSEAAGNVNEQFF
15	TRBV27	TRBJ1-1	.	.	TGTGCCAGCAGTTTATACGGGGGACTATCGGCTGAAGCTTTCTTT	CASSLYGGLSAEAFF
18	TRBV5-4	TRBJ2-3	TRBD2	.	TGTGCCAGCAGCCGAGAACCTAGCGGGAGGGCCCTCATTCATACGCAGTATTTT	CASSREPSGRALIHTQYF
13	TRBV2	TRBJ2-7	.	.	TGTGCCAGCAGTGAGGTCGGAGCCTACGAGCAGTACTTC	CASSEVGAYEQYF
16	TRBV30	TRBJ1-5	.	.	TGTGCCTGGGCCGGGCCCTCATTTAGGGGAGATCAGCCCCAGCATTTT	CAWAGPSFRGDQPQHF
14	TRBV7-2	TRBJ2-3	.	.	TGTGCCAGCAGCTCGACTAGTATGACAGATACGCAGTATTTT	CASSSTSMTDTQYF
16	TRBV6-6	TRBJ2-3	TRBD2	.	TGTGCCAGCAGTACCGGACTAGCGGGGGGCACAGATACGCAGTATTTT	CASSTGLAGGTDTQYF
10	TRBV2	TRBJ2-2	.	.	TGTGCCAGCGGGGGCGGGGAGCTGTTTTTT	CASGGGELFF
13	TRBV6-1	TRBJ2-1	TRBD2	.	TGTGCCACCCGGGACTACTACAACAATGAGCAGTTCTTC	CATRDYYNNEQFF
15	TRBV27	TRBJ2-1	TRBD2	few	TGTGCCAGCACCGAACGGGGACTAACCTACAATGAGCAGTTCTTC	CASTERGLTYNEQFF
12	TRBV7-8	TRBJ1-2	.	.	TGTGCCAGCAGCTTCACAGGGTACGGCTACACCTTC	CASSFTGYGYTF
19	TRBV27	TRBJ2-7	TRBD2	.	TGTGCCAGCAGTTTATTACTAGCGGGAGGAGCTAGCGAGACGTACGAGCAGTACTTC	CASSLLLAGGASETYEQYF
15	TRBV19	TRBJ2-7	.	.	TGTGCCAGTAGTACCGCCGGCAGGGTCTCCTACGAGCAGTACTTC	CASSTAGRVSYEQYF
15	TRBV6-4	TRBJ2-1	TRBD2	.	TGTGCCACGGGACTAGCGGGAGGGCCTTTCAATGAGCAGTTCTTC	CATGLAGGPFNEQFF
15	TRBV5-1	TRBJ2-3	TRBD2	.	TGCGCCAGCAGCACAAACGGGGGGACCACAGATACGCAGTATTTT	CASSTNGGTTDTQYF
15	TRBV7-3	TRBJ2-1	.	.	TGTGCCAGCAGCCCCAAGCTACTGGGACACGATGAGCAGTTCTTC	CASSPKLLGHDEQFF
15	TRBV6-6	TRBJ1-2	.	.	TGTGCCAGCAGTTACATGGCGTCAGGGATCGATGGCTACACCTTC	CASSYMASGIDGYTF
12	TRBV29-1	TRBJ2-7	.	.	TGCAGCGTTGTAGTAGTCAGCTACGAGCAGTACTTC	CSVVVVSYEQYF
15	TRBV7-7	TRBJ2-2	.	.	TGTGCTAGCAGCTTAGAACAGATGAACACCGGGGAGCTGTTTTTT	CASSLEQMNTGELFF
17	TRBV11-3	TRBJ2-5	TRBD2	.	TGTGCCAGCAGCTTCTTGGGGGGGTCGAATCGGGTCGGGACCCAGTACTTC	CASSFLGGSNRVGTQYF
15	TRBV7-2	TRBJ2-7	.	.	TGTGCCAGCAGCTTACGGCAGGGAATGCCCTACGAGCAGTACTTC	CASSLRQGMPYEQYF
15	TRBV7-8	TRBJ2-7	.	.	TGTGCCAGCAGCTTAGCGGGGCTAGCAGCCTACGAGCAGTACTTC	CASSLAGLAAYEQYF
15	TRBV27	TRBJ2-3	.	.	TGTGCCAGCAGTTTAAGGGGGGCGGAAGTCGGCACGCAGTATTTT	CASSLRGAEVGTQYF
16	TRBV6-6	TRBJ1-4	.	.	TGTGCCAGCAGCCTTAGCCCCTTGACGGGTAATGAAAAACTGTTTTTT	CASSLSPLTGNEKLFF
18	TRBV6-1	TRBJ2-2	TRBD2	.	TGTGCCAGCAGTGAAGGGCTAGCGGGGGGCGAGGTAACCGGGGAGCTGTTTTTT	CASSEGLAGGEVTGELFF
15	TRBV9	TRBJ2-7	.	.	TGTGCCAGCAGCCGGGACCCACTACCCTCCTACGAGCAGTACTTC	CASSRDPLPSYEQYF
16	TRBV30	TRBJ2-3	.	once	TGTGCCTGGAGTGTGGGTCCCACTGCTATAGTAGATACGCAGTATTTT	CAWSVGPTAIVDTQYF
13	TRBV11-2	TRBJ1-1	.	.	TGTGCCAGCAGCTCAGAGTGGGGACCTGAAGCTTTCTTT	CASSSEWGPEAFF
15	TRBV7-8	TRBJ1-1	.	.	TGTGCCAGCAGCTTAGGTTTGCAGGGAGGCACTGAAGCTTTCTTT	CASSLGLQGGTEAFF
15	TRBV6-1	TRBJ2-3	.	.	TGTGCCAGCAGTGGTATAAGCGGACACACAGATACGCAGTATTTT	CASSGISGHTDTQYF
13	TRBV29-1	TRBJ2-7	.	.	TGCAGCGTTACCGGGACTGATCCCTACGAGCAGTACTTC	CSVTGTDPYEQYF
16	TRBV27	TRBJ2-2	TRBD1	few	TGTGCCAGCAGGGACTACAGGGGGCTCTACACCGGGGAGCTGTTTTTT	CASRDYRGLYTGELFF
18	TRBV2	TRBJ2-7	.	.	TGTGCCAGCAGTGAAGCGCTAGTTGAGGCAAAAATTACCTACGAGCAGTACTTC	CASSEALVEAKITYEQYF
16	TRBV5-1	TRBJ2-1	.	.	TGCGCCAGCAGCTTGGTTAGGGGGGCAGGTAACGATGAGCAGTTCTTC	CASSLVRGAGNDEQFF
15	TRBV12-5	TRBJ2-2	.	.	TGTGCTAGTGGTTTGGGGGAGCAGGGCACCGGGGAGCTGTTTTTT	CASGLGEQGTGELFF
15	TRBV9	TRBJ2-5	TRBD2	.	TGTGCCAGCAGCGTAAACGTAGCGGGACAAGAGACCCAGTACTTC	CASSVNVAGQETQYF
11	TRBV5-1	TRBJ2-7	.	.	TGCGCCAGCAGCGCAGAAGGAGAGCAGTACTTC	CASSAEGEQYF
17	TRBV27	TRBJ1-1	.	.	TGTGCCAGCACTCCCTCAACAGGGTTGGGAAAGAGGACTGAAGCTTTCTTT	CASTPSTGLGKRTEAFF
14	TRBV30	TRBJ2-6	.	.	TGTGCTCGTTCGGGACGCTCTGGGGCCAACGTCCTGACTTTC	CARSGRSGANVLTF
16	TRBV27	TRBJ1-1	TRBD1	.	TGTGCCAGCAGTTTATATGGGGCAGGGGGAAGCACTGAAGCTTTCTTT	CASSLYGAGGSTEAFF
16	TRBV2	TRBJ2-3	.	.	TGTGCCAGCAGTCACGAACGGGGAGGCCTCACAGATACGCAGTATTTT	CASSHERGGLTDTQYF
18	TRBV7-9	TRBJ2-2	TRBD1	.	TGTGCCGGCAGCTCGATACCCGGGACAGGGCCGAACACCGGGGAGCTGTTTTTT	CAGSSIPGTGPNTGELFF
16	TRBV6-5	TRBJ2-2	.	.	TGTGCCAGCAGTTACTCCGTCGGGGGGAACACCGGGGAGCTGTTTTTT	CASSYSVGGNTGELFF
14	TRBV6-4	TRBJ1-5	.	.	TGTGCCAGCAGTGCTTCAGGTGATAATCAGCCCCAGCATTTT	CASSASGDNQPQHF
14	TRBV7-9	TRBJ2-3	.	.	TGTGCCAGCAGCTTAGGGCTGCTGACAGATACGCAGTATTTT	CASSLGLLTDTQYF